This T cell receptor (beta chain) was sequenced for a study of blood T cell repertoires in COVID-19. This clone was counted a single time. In the original workflow: Cell counts per sample came from amplifying reference gene primers. Method: immunoSEQ multiplex PCR; TCRdb's copy keeps in-frame clones and lacks some. V and J calls and clone size come straight from that table; D and trimming were deduced from the DNA. This sample has 150,000 to 200,000 clones, with roughly 87% found just once. The age range of participants was 18 to 89 years, with residence in some 25 US areas. The TCR was taken from a human donor with acute COVID-19. The donor label of this sample is uncertain. Material: PBMCs or T cells enriched from blood (not recorded which).

This CDR3 reads CASSLRDTDFEQYF. In nucleotides, the CDR3 is TGTGCCAGCAGCTTACGGGACACCGATTTCGAGCAGTACTTC. The chain is built from TRBV5-4 and TRBJ2-7; maybe TRBD1 (6 bases). This CDR3 region has 14 residues. V shed 2 bases and J shed 6 bases, with 15 bases lying between them. Per germline, CDR1 SGHNT and CDR2 YYREEE (reference sequence).